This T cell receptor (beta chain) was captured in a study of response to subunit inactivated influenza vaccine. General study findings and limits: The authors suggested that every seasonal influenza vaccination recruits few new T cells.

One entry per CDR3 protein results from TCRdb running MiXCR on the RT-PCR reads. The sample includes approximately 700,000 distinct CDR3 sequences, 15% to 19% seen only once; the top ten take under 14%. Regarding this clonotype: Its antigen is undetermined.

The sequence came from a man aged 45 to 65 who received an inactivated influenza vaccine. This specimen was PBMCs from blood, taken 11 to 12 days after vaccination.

For the CDR3, the DNA is TGCAGTGCTAGAGATTCATCGGGGGGAGTAGAGACCCAGTACTTC. Protein sequence: CSARDSSGGVETQYF. The chain carries TRBV20-1 and TRBJ2-5; 7 bases agree with TRBD2. With 0 bases clipped from V and 4 bases from J, the junction kept 8 bases outside the gene matches. Germline V gene lookup returns CDR1 DFQATT and CDR2 SNEGSKA (reference sequence). CDR3 length: 15 residues.